This TCR beta chain was identified during a study of T cells in Graves' hyperthyroidism and ophthalmopathy. Regions amplified from RNA transcripts were the TCR beta CDR3 regions. First-round RT-PCR targeting the TCR CDR3 was performed with the HTBI primer set. Using its own MiXCR run on the multiplex PCR reads, TCRdb lists one record per CDR3 protein. The sample has fewer than 400,000 distinct CDR3 sequences, about 15% seen once. Germline V gene data show CDR1 as DFQATT and CDR2 as SNEGSKA (reference sequence). V was clipped by 6 bases and J by 4 bases, with 15 bases between them. This CDR3 comprises 14 residues. This clonotype was observed a few times.

The TCR sequence derives from a man aged 30 to 39 with Graves' hyperthyroidism. The material sequenced was blood. The chain couples TRBV20-1 to TRBJ2-2, with a weak D call TRBD2 (6 bases). CDR3 region: CSARRGPATGELFF. DNA for the CDR3: TGCAGTGCCCGGCGGGGTCCCGCCACCGGGGAGCTGTTTTTT.